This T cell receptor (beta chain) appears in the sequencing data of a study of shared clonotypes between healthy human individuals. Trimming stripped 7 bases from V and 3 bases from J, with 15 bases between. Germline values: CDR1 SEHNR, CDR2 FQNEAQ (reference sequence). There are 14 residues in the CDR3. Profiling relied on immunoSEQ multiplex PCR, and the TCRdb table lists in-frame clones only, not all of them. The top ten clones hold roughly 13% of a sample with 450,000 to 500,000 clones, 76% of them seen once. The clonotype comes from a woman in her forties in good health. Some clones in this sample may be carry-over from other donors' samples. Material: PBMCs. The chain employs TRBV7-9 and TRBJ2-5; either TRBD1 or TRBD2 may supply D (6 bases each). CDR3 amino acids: CASISTGAKETQYF. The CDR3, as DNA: TGTGCCAGCATCTCAACGGGGGCCAAAGAGACCCAGTACTTC.